This T cell receptor beta chain appears in the sequencing data of a study of cytomegalovirus exposure and HLA in healthy donors. 13 Jbeta primers and 60 Vbeta primers were used for the PCR. Generated by immunoSEQ multiplex PCR, the TCRdb table keeps only in-frame clones and is missing some. The sample holds approximately 150,000 clones; around three quarters are singletons and the top ten take about 2%. This CDR3 has 17 amino acids. The germline V gene has CDR1 SGHNT and CDR2 YENEEA. V gave up 1 base and J gave up 8 bases; unmatched junction bases: 7. This receptor was identified in a woman in her forties in good health and CMV-seronegative. The chain is built from TRBV11-3 and TRBJ2-1; TRBD2 matches at 14 bases. Sequencing used PBMCs. The CDR3 DNA is TGTGCCAGCAGCTTAGGGGGGACTAGCGGGGGTAGGGATGAGCAGTTCTTC. Protein: CASSLGGTSGGRDEQFF. The full variable domain, rest sourced from reference TRBV11-3 and TRBJ2-1, is EAGVVQSPRYKIIEKKQPVAFWCNPISGHNTLYWYLQNLGQGPELLIRYENEEAVDDSQLPKDRFSAERLKGVDSTLKIQPAELGDSAVYLCASSLGGTSGGRDEQFFGPGTRLTVL.